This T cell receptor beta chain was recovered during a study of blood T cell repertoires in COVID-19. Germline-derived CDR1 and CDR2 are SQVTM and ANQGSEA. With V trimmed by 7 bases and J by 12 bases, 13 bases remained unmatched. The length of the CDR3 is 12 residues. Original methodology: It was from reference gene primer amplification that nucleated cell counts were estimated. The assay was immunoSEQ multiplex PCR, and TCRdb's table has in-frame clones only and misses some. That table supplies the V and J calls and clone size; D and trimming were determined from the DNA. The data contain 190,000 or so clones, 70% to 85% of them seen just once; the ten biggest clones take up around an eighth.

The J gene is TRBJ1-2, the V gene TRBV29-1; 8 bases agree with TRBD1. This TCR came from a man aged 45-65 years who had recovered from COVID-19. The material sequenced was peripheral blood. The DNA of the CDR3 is TGCAGCGCCGAGACAGGGGAAAGGTGGGACACCTTC. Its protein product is CSAETGERWDTF.